This TCR beta chain emerged from a study of T cells in Graves' hyperthyroidism and ophthalmopathy. The CDR3 covers 17 residues. The ends lost 0 bases at V and 8 bases at J; junction bases unmatched: 9. The V gene's germline CDR1 is SNHLY and CDR2 FYNNEI. Exclusion criteria comprised uncontrolled infection, other autoimmune disease, pregnancy or lactation. RNA transcripts provided the source from which TCR beta CDR3 regions were amplified. The study used the HTBI primer set for a first-round RT-PCR of the TCR CDR3. TCRdb fed the multiplex PCR reads into MiXCR, producing one record per CDR3 protein. Of about 610,000 distinct CDR3 sequences in the sample, 15% to 20% were seen once. This clonotype has at least ten counts.

The sequence came from a woman between 35 and 50 years old with Graves' ophthalmopathy. The sequenced sample consisted of blood. The chain joins TRBV2 to TRBJ2-1; 11 bases are a match to TRBD2. The CDR3 DNA reads as TGTGCCAGCAGTGAAGCAACTCTAGCGGGGGGCGGTGATGAGCAGTTCTTC. This codes for CASSEATLAGGGDEQFF.